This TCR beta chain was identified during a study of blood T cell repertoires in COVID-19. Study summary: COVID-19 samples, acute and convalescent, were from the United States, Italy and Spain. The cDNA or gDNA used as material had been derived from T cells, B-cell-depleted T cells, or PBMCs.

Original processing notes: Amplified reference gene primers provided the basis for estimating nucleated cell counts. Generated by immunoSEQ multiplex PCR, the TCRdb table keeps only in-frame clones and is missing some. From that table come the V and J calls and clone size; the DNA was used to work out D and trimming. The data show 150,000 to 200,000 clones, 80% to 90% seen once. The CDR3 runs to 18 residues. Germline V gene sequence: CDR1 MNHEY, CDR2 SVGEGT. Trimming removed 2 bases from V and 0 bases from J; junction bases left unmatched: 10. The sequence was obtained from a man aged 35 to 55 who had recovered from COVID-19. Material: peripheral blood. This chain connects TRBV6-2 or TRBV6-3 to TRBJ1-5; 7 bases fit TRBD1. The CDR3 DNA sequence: TGTGCCAGCAGTTACGAATACTCCGGACAGGCTAGCAATCAGCCCCAGCATTTT. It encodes CASSYEYSGQASNQPQHF.